Following are 27 T cell receptor beta chains from one sample sequenced in a study of CD4 T cells in relation to SARS-CoV-2 and coronaviruses (dated by TCRdb to the early 2020s). Library prep was done by the immunoSEQ multiplex PCR assay. Imported from immuneACCESS, the table was reduced by TCRdb to in-frame sequences with V and J called. These copies leave out some clones; in studies compared against another copy, an unresolved V gene accounts for under half, and the cause of the remainder is not known. The sample has about 38,000 clones on record, around 87% of them singletons. In total, the top ten clones hold 9% to 9.5% of the sample. The sequencing input was memory CD4+ T cells from PBMCs. The sample's cell subset or site label, decoded: memory (non-naive) CD4+ T cells. These receptors were obtained from an adult with COVID-19.

The chain has TRBV14 and TRBJ2-1; 9 nucleotides match TRBD1. This CDR3 contains 16 residues. V shed 3 bases, J shed 3 bases, and the junction held 6 bases outside the gene matches. Germline V CDR1 and CDR2: SGHDN, FVKESK. The CDR3 bases are TGTGCCAGCAGCCAGGGACAGGGTAGGGGCTACAATGAGCAGTTCTTC. This sequence encodes CASSQGQGRGYNEQFF.

The chain couples TRBV10-3 to TRBJ1-6; 7 nucleotides agree with TRBD1. The CDR3 has 14 amino acids. Trimming removed 8 bases from V and 9 bases from J; junction bases left unmatched: 10. Germline CDR1 and CDR2: ENHRY and SYGVKD. CDR3 residues: CAICRGPQSSPLHF. In nucleotides, the CDR3 is TGTGCCATCTGTAGGGGGCCCCAATCTTCACCCCTCCACTTT.

This chain uses TRBV9 with TRBJ2-3; tentatively, D is TRBD1 or TRBD2 (6 bases each). The CDR3 length is 16 residues. Germline assignment: CDR1 SGDLS and CDR2 YYNGEE. V was pared by 4 bases and J by 0 bases, with 15 bases between. The CDR3 is CASSPRGGLSTDTQYF. DNA of the CDR3: TGTGCCAGCAGCCCCCGAGGGGGGCTGAGCACAGATACGCAGTATTTT.

The chain combines TRBV19 with TRBJ2-1; TRBD2 aligns across 7 bases. This CDR3 comprises 15 residues. In germline, CDR1 is LNHDA, CDR2 SQIVND (reference sequence). The V segment lost 11 bases and the J segment 2 bases; nucleotides outside the gene matches: 12. CDR3: CAVGWTSSTYNEQFF. For the CDR3, the DNA is TGTGCCGTAGGATGGACTAGTAGCACCTACAATGAGCAGTTCTTC.

The V and J genes are TRBV13 and TRBJ2-4; 8 bases align to TRBD1. The CDR3 sequence is 17 residues long. The germline V gene encodes CDR1 PRHDT and CDR2 FYEKMQ (reference sequence). Trimming at V came to 5 bases and at J to 13 bases, leaving 22 bases not matched to a gene. CDR3: CASSQTPGGPSNGQQYF. The CDR3 DNA follows: TGTGCCAGCAGCCAGACCCCAGGGGGCCCTAGTAACGGGCAGCAGTACTTC.

This chain links TRBV6-6 with TRBJ1-3, with 10 bases identical to TRBD1. The trim removed 5 bases at V and 4 bases at J, leaving 11 bases unmatched. CDR1 is MNHNY, CDR2 SVGAGI, per germline (reference sequence). The length of the CDR3 is 17 residues. CDR3 loop: CASSRARQGAAGNTIYF. In nucleotides, the CDR3 is TGTGCCAGCAGTCGCGCCCGACAGGGGGCGGCGGGAAACACCATATATTTT.

The chain carries TRBV5-4 and TRBJ2-3, with 10 nucleotides matching TRBD2. CDR3 size: 15 residues. The germline V gene encodes CDR1 SGHNT and CDR2 YYREEE (reference sequence). J lost 4 bases, V lost 1 base, and 3 bases had no gene match. This chain's CDR3 is CASSLSGGASDTQYF. Written as DNA, the CDR3 is TGTGCCAGCAGCTTGAGCGGGGGGGCCTCAGATACGCAGTATTTT.

The V gene is TRBV19, the J gene TRBJ1-2, with 7 bases fitting TRBD1. Germline loops: CDR1 LNHDA, CDR2 SQIVND (reference sequence). The CDR3 has 15 amino acids. V trimming: 9 bases; J trimming: 0 bases; junction bases outside the gene matches: 10. The CDR3 nucleotides read TGTGCCAGCCTCCCGGGACAGTACCCTAACTATGGCTACACCTTC. It yields the protein CASLPGQYPNYGYTF.

The CDR3 reads CASSSASETQYF. The CDR3 DNA is TGTGCCAGCAGTTCGGCTTCGGAGACCCAGTACTTC. The rearrangement uses TRBV27 and TRBJ2-5; D is ambiguous. This CDR3 has 12 amino acids. V lost 4 bases, J lost 5 bases, and 8 bases lay in between. Germline V CDR1 and CDR2: MNHEY, SMNVEV (reference sequence).

This clone was detected only once. This chain links TRBV4-2 with TRBJ2-5; 8 bases match TRBD2. The CDR3 contains 15 residues. J was trimmed by 5 bases and V by 0 bases; bases with no gene match: 5. Germline CDR1 reads LGHNA; CDR2 reads YNFKEQ. The CDR3 loop reads CASSQEQRGRETQYF. CDR3 coding DNA: TGTGCCAGCAGCCAAGAACAGCGGGGGCGGGAGACCCAGTACTTC.

The rearrangement uses TRBV2 and TRBJ2-6; D assignment may be TRBD1 or TRBD2 (6 bases each). The germline V and J ends were trimmed by 3 bases and 12 bases, with 12 bases remaining between them. Germline CDR1 is SNHLY and CDR2 is FYNNEI. The length of the CDR3 is 13 residues. CDR3 coding DNA: TGTGCCAGCAGTGAGGGGGGCATCAGCGTCCTGACTTTC. This translates into CASSEGGISVLTF.

The chain has TRBV14 and TRBJ1-2; no clear D. This CDR3 has 13 residues. Trimming stripped 1 base from V and 5 bases from J, with 8 bases between. Germline values: CDR1 SGHDN, CDR2 FVKESK. CDR3 region: CASSQVPGYGYTF. The CDR3 region has the DNA TGTGCCAGCAGCCAAGTTCCGGGATATGGCTACACCTTC.

The chain combines TRBV11-3 with TRBJ1-1; D is unresolved. V was shortened by 2 bases and J by 1 base, with 2 bases between the two germline ends. The CDR3 is 12 amino acids. From germline, CDR1 is SGHNT and CDR2 YENEEA. CDR3 residues: CASSLRNTEAFF. The CDR3 DNA sequence: TGTGCCAGCAGCTTAAGGAACACTGAAGCTTTCTTT. Combining the CDR3 with reference TRBV11-3 and TRBJ1-1 gives the whole variable domain EAGVVQSPRYKIIEKKQPVAFWCNPISGHNTLYWYLQNLGQGPELLIRYENEEAVDDSQLPKDRFSAERLKGVDSTLKIQPAELGDSAVYLCASSLRNTEAFFGQGTRLTVV.

The chain uses TRBV2 and TRBJ1-2, with D possibly being TRBD1 (5 bases). This CDR3 is built from 13 residues. In germline, CDR1 is SNHLY, CDR2 FYNNEI. Deletions cut 8 bases from V and 7 bases from J, with 17 bases between. The CDR3 DNA follows: TGTGCCAGCCGGTGGGCAGGGTCAATTGGCTACACCTTC. The encoded protein is CASRWAGSIGYTF.

In this sample, this clone turned up once. V is TRBV9 and J is TRBJ2-2, with 7 bases lining up with TRBD2. The J segment lost 3 bases and the V segment lost 3 bases, leaving 2 bases of the junction unmatched. This CDR3 is 14 amino acids long. Germline assignment: CDR1 SGDLS and CDR2 YYNGEE. CDR3 sequence (DNA): TGTGCCAGCAGCGGCCGGGGGGACACCGGGGAGCTGTTTTTT. It translates to CASSGRGDTGELFF.

This clone occurred a few times. The V call is TRBV2, the J call TRBJ1-1, with no clear D. Germline loops: CDR1 SNHLY, CDR2 FYNNEI. V was trimmed by 4 bases and J by 4 bases, leaving 4 bases between them. This CDR3 region has 11 residues. Written as DNA, the CDR3 is TGTGCCAGCAGTGGATTCACTGAAGCTTTCTTT. Amino acid sequence: CASSGFTEAFF.

The chain links TRBV4-1 to TRBJ1-1; D remains ambiguous. The CDR3 contains 14 residues. Between the trimmed V and J ends, which lost 0 bases and 1 base, there was a span of 6 bases. CDR1 and CDR2 from the germline V gene are MGHRA and YSYEKL. CDR3 coding DNA: TGCGCCAGCAGCCAAGAGACACGGAACACTGAAGCTTTCTTT. It is translated as CASSQETRNTEAFF.

This clone was detected only once. V usage is TRBV3-1 (or the pseudogene TRBV3-2) and J usage is TRBJ2-5, with D unresolved. Trimming left V 4 bases short and J 1 base short, with 10 bases between. In germline, CDR1 is LGHDT, CDR2 YNNKEL (reference sequence). The CDR3 is 14 residues long. CDR3 amino acids: CASSLRQVQETQYF. Written as DNA, the CDR3 is TGTGCCAGCAGCCTGAGACAAGTCCAAGAGACCCAGTACTTC.

Regarding this clone: A read error may account for a junction end that differs from germline. The V and J genes are TRBV7-7 and TRBJ2-5, with 8 bases matching TRBD2. CDR3 length: 15 residues. CDR1 SSHAT and CDR2 FNYEAQ come from the germline V gene (reference sequence). CDR3: CASSSTQSGGETQYF. CDR3 sequence (DNA): TGTGCTAGCAGTTCTACCCAGAGCGGGGGAGAGACCCAGTACTTC.

The chain links TRBV6-5 to TRBJ2-4; D gene unclear. Looked up from germline, CDR1 is MNHEY and CDR2 is SVGAGI. Trimming took 7 bases from V and 9 from J, leaving 10 bases between them. The CDR3 is made up of 11 amino acids. This CDR3 is CASTLDVIQYF. Written as DNA, the CDR3 is TGTGCCAGCACTTTGGATGTCATTCAGTACTTC.

The CDR3 DNA is TGTGCCAGCAGCTTAGGTGGGACAGGGCGTAAACTGTTTTTT. Protein product: CASSLGGTGRKLFF. The rearrangement joins TRBV11-3 to TRBJ1-4; 9 nucleotides match TRBD1. With 1 base clipped from V and 11 bases from J, the junction kept 5 bases outside the gene matches. CDR3 length: 14 residues. From germline, CDR1 is SGHNT and CDR2 YENEEA.

The V call is TRBV5-1, the J call TRBJ2-7; possibly TRBD2 for D (6 bases). Germline CDR1 and CDR2: SGHRS and YFSETQ. This CDR3 contains 13 residues. The V end was cut by 4 bases, the J end by 6 bases, with 14 bases between. CDR3 loop: CASSPILAAEQYF. The CDR3 DNA reads as TGCGCCAGCAGCCCGATACTAGCAGCCGAGCAGTACTTC. The full variable domain, rest sourced from reference TRBV5-1 and TRBJ2-7, is KAGVTQTPRYLIKTRGQQVTLSCSPISGHRSVSWYQQTPGQGLQFLFEYFSETQRNKGNFPGRFSGRQFSNSRSEMNVSTLELGDSALYLCASSPILAAEQYFGPGTRLTVT.

The chain joins TRBV18 to TRBJ2-5; TRBD1 matches at 11 bases. With V trimmed by 4 bases and J by 5 bases, 3 bases remained unmatched. The CDR3 covers 14 residues. Germline V gene lookup returns CDR1 KGHSH and CDR2 LQKENI. The CDR3 spells CASSRDRGFETQYF. In DNA, the CDR3 is TGTGCCAGCTCACGGGACAGGGGGTTCGAGACCCAGTACTTC.

This rearrangement joins TRBV6-5 to TRBJ1-6; 7 bases align to TRBD1. CDR3 length: 14 residues. CDR1 and CDR2 (germline): MNHEY, SVGAGI. V dropped 6 bases and J dropped 3; count of bases not matched to a gene: 2. The CDR3 region is CASSSGGYNSPLHF. DNA for the CDR3: TGTGCCAGCAGCTCAGGGGGCTATAATTCACCCCTCCACTTT.

The chain joins TRBV5-6 to TRBJ2-7; tentative D call: TRBD1 (6 bases). Per germline, CDR1 SGHDT and CDR2 YYEEEE. This CDR3 region has 14 residues. The V and J ends lost 4 bases and 4 bases respectively, with 15 bases between them. In DNA, the CDR3 is TGTGCCAGCAGCCCACCGGGGCAGGGGTACGAGCAGTACTTC. Amino acids: CASSPPGQGYEQYF.

The V gene is TRBV24-1, the J gene TRBJ2-5; perhaps TRBD2 as D (5 bases). CDR3 length: 15 residues. Trimming left V 1 base short and J 4 bases short, with 12 bases between. Germline CDR1 reads KGHDR; CDR2 reads SFDVKD. CDR3 protein: CATSDFGVFRETQYF. CDR3 sequence (DNA): TGTGCCACCAGTGATTTCGGGGTATTCCGAGAGACCCAGTACTTC.

The chain combines TRBV5-6 with TRBJ2-3; 10 nucleotides agree with TRBD2. Looked up from germline, CDR1 is SGHDT and CDR2 is YYEEEE. This CDR3 has 15 residues. With 2 bases clipped from V and 2 bases from J, the junction kept 2 bases outside the gene matches. This CDR3 reads CASSFSGGYTDTQYF. CDR3 coding DNA: TGTGCCAGCAGCTTTAGCGGGGGGTACACAGATACGCAGTATTTT. The whole variable domain, remainder taken from reference TRBV5-6 and TRBJ2-3, is DAGVTQSPTHLIKTRGQQVTLRCSPKSGHDTVSWYQQALGQGPQFIFQYYEEEERQRGNFPDRFSGHQFPNYSSELNVNALLLGDSALYLCASSFSGGYTDTQYFGPGTRLTVL.